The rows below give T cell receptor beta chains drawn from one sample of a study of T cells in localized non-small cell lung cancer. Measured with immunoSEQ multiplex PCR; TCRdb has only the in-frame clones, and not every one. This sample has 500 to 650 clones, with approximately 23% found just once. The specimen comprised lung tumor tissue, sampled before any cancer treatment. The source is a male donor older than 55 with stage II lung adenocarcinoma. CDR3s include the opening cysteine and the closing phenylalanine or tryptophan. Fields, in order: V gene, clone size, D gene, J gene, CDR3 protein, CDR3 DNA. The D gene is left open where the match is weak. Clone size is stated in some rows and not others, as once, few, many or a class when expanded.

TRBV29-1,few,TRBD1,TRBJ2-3,CSVEGQGVTDTQYF,TGCAGCGTTGAGGGACAGGGGGTCACAGATACGCAGTATTTT
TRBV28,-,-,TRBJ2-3,CASSFLLGTDTQYF,TGTGCCAGCAGTTTCCTCCTCGGCACAGATACGCAGTATTTT
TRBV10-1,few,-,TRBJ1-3,CASSDSREGGNTIYF,TGCGCCAGCAGTGACTCCAGGGAAGGTGGAAACACCATATATTTT
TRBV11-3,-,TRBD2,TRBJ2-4,CASSGTSVGKNIQYF,TGTGCCAGCAGCGGGACTAGCGTGGGCAAAAACATTCAGTACTTC
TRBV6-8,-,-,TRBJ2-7,CASSYYWGPYEQYF,TGTGCCAGCAGTTACTATTGGGGGCCCTACGAGCAGTACTTC
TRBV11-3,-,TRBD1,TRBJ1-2,CASREGAATNYGYTF,TGTGCCAGCAGAGAGGGGGCAGCTACTAACTATGGCTACACCTTC
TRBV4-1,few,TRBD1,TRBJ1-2,CASSQDRTGGGYTF,TGCGCCAGCAGCCAGGACCGGACAGGCGGAGGCTACACCTTC
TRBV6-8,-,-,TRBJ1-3,CASSYSLSSSGNTIYF,TGTGCCAGCAGTTACTCGCTGAGTTCCTCTGGAAACACCATATATTTT
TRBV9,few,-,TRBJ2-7,CASTARSNYEQYF,TGTGCCAGCACAGCTAGATCCAACTACGAGCAGTACTTC
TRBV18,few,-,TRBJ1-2,CASSPGGYGYTF,TGTGCCAGCTCACCAGGAGGTTATGGCTACACCTTC
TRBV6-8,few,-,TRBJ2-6,CASSTGANVLTF,TGTGCCAGCAGTACTGGGGCCAACGTCCTGACTTTC
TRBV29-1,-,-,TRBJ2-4,CSVDDLAKNIQYF,TGCAGCGTTGATGATCTAGCCAAAAACATTCAGTACTTC
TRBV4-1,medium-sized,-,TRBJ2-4,CASSQDLTPRVGSLAKNIQYF,TGCGCCAGCAGCCAAGATCTCACCCCGAGGGTTGGGTCATTAGCCAAAAACATTCAGTACTTC
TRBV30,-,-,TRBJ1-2,CAWSLGGDGYGYTF,TGTGCCTGGAGCCTTGGAGGGGACGGCTATGGCTACACCTTC
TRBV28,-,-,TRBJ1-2,CASLEGQTGYTF,TGTGCCAGCCTAGAAGGACAGACCGGCTACACCTTC
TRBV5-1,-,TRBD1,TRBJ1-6,CASSFGQGQSPLHF,TGCGCCAGCAGCTTTGGACAGGGACAGTCACCCCTCCACTTT
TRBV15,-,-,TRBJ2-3,CATSREGQLSTDTQYF,TGTGCCACCAGCAGAGAAGGACAGCTTAGCACAGATACGCAGTATTTT
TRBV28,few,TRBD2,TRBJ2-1,CASNQSGRARLEQFF,TGTGCCAGCAACCAGAGCGGGAGGGCCCGCCTTGAGCAGTTCTTC
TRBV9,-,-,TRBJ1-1,CASTGRSGPGTEAFF,TGTGCCAGCACAGGGCGGTCAGGGCCGGGCACTGAAGCTTTCTTT
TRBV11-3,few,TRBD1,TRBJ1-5,CASSSGTGIVQPQHF,TGTGCCAGCAGCTCCGGGACAGGGATAGTTCAGCCCCAGCATTTT
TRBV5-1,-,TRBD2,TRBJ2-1,CASSLVAGAYNEQFF,TGCGCCAGCAGCTTGGTTGCGGGGGCCTACAATGAGCAGTTCTTC
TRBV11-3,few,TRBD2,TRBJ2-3,CASSLLTSVDTQYF,TGTGCCAGCAGCCTACTAACTAGCGTAGATACGCAGTATTTT
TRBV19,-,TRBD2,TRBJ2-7,CASSLRTSGTTYEQYF,TGTGCCAGTAGTCTGAGGACTAGCGGGACTACCTACGAGCAGTACTTC
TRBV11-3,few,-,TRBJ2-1,CASSPWQPYNEQFF,TGTGCCAGCAGCCCCTGGCAACCCTACAATGAGCAGTTCTTC
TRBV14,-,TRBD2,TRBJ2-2,CASSQEAGGGITGELFF,TGTGCCAGCAGCCAAGAAGCCGGCGGGGGGATCACCGGGGAGCTGTTTTTT
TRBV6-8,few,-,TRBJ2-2,CASSYQNTGELFF,TGTGCCAGCAGTTACCAGAACACCGGGGAGCTGTTTTTT
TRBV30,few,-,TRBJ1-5,CAWSVGGLGNQPQHF,TGTGCCTGGAGTGTAGGGGGGCTCGGCAATCAGCCCCAGCATTTT
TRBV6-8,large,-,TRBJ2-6,CATSLQGANVLTF,TGTGCCACCTCCCTTCAGGGGGCCAACGTCCTGACTTTC
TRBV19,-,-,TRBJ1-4,CASKDGGATNEKLFF,TGTGCCAGTAAAGACGGCGGTGCAACTAATGAAAAACTGTTTTTT